The entry below gives a single T cell receptor beta chain sequence along with its context. Its specificity is unknown. Cells were CD45RO-negative CD62L-positive naive CD4 T cells sorted from PBMCs. This record belongs to a study of human versus mouse CDR3 diversity and MHC coevolution. Study observations and caveats: Human T cells underwent selection on roughly six different MHC II alleles. Most of the three human donors had the lowest clonal inequality.

Only in-frame clones appear in the TCRdb table, and some are missing; sequencing was by immunoSEQ multiplex PCR. The table shows just under 60,000 clones, with roughly 93% occurring only once. The germline V gene has CDR1 SGHTA and CDR2 FQGTGA. The CDR3 sequence is 16 residues long. Trimming cost V 6 bases and J 4 bases; bases outside gene matches: 8. This clonotype originated in a person aged 55 to 75 in good health. The rearrangement links TRBV7-3 to TRBJ2-3, with TRBD2 identical over 12 bases. Input material: naive CD4+ T cells from blood. Subset given: CD45RO-negative CD62L-positive naive CD4 T cells. CDR3 nucleotide sequence: TGTGCCAGCAGTTCTCTAGCGGGAGGGCCGCCAGATACGCAGTATTTT. This sequence encodes CASSSLAGGPPDTQYF.